Presented here are 25 T cell receptor beta chains from one specimen sequenced in a study of blood T cell repertoires in COVID-19. Sequencing used immunoSEQ multiplex PCR; TCRdb keeps in-frame clones, though not all of them. Here the sample spans approximately 470,000 clones, around 90% being singletons. Source material: PBMCs or T cells enriched from blood (not recorded which). The source is a woman aged 18-30 years who had recovered from COVID-19.

Of note for this clone: Other DNA variants within this sample encode the same CDR3. The rearrangement uses TRBV5-1 and TRBJ2-3; 8 bases fit TRBD1. CDR3 size: 16 residues. Trimming took 0 bases from V and 0 from J; bases not matched to a gene: 3. Germline V CDR1 and CDR2: SGHRS, YFSETQ. CDR3 coding DNA: TGCGCCAGCAGCTTGGGACAGGGGTCTAGCACAGATACGCAGTATTTT. It translates to CASSLGQGSSTDTQYF.

The rearrangement links TRBV18 to TRBJ1-1; 7 bases align to TRBD1. Germline V gene lookup returns CDR1 KGHSH and CDR2 LQKENI. The CDR3 sequence is 15 residues long. The V and J ends lost 3 bases and 10 bases, in that order; junction bases with no gene match: 14. CDR3 bases: TGTGCCAGCTCACCCAACTCGGACAGGTCGGGTAGAGCTTTCTTT. Its translation: CASSPNSDRSGRAFF.

The sample holds one count of this clone. The chain links TRBV6-1 to TRBJ1-1, with D possibly TRBD1 on 5 matching bases. The CDR3 extends over 14 amino acids. V lost 3 bases and J 1 base, leaving 9 bases between the germline ends. Germline assignment: CDR1 MNHNS and CDR2 SASEGT. CDR3 bases: TGTGCCAGCAGTGACGGACACGGGAACACTGAAGCTTTCTTT. Protein: CASSDGHGNTEAFF.

The chain has TRBV27 and TRBJ2-7; tentative D call: TRBD2 (5 bases). This CDR3 region has 13 residues. Trimming shortened V by 5 bases and J by 4 bases, and 12 bases separated the two germline ends. In germline, CDR1 is MNHEY, CDR2 SMNVEV (reference sequence). CDR3 DNA sequence: TGTGCCAGCAGTCCCCAACGGGGATACGAGCAGTACTTC. Amino acids: CASSPQRGYEQYF.

The chain employs TRBV30 and TRBJ1-1; D is unclear. This CDR3 comprises 12 residues. V gave up 4 bases and J gave up 0 bases, with 6 bases separating them. Per the germline V gene, CDR1 is GTSNPN and CDR2 is SVGIG (reference sequence). The CDR3 DNA reads as TGTGCCTGGACGAGGTTGAACACTGAAGCTTTCTTT. Translating gives CAWTRLNTEAFF. The full variable domain, its missing parts supplied by reference TRBV30 and TRBJ1-1, is SQTIHQWPATLVQPVGSPLSLECTVEGTSNPNLYWYRQAAGRGLQLLFYSVGIGQISSEVPQNLSASRPQDRQFILSSKKLLLSDSGFYLCAWTRLNTEAFFGQGTRLTVV.

The gene calls are TRBV7-3 and TRBJ1-1; tentatively, D is TRBD1 (5 bases). The V end was cut by 5 bases, the J end by 6 bases, with 13 bases between. Per germline, CDR1 SGHTA and CDR2 FQGTGA. The CDR3 spans 13 residues. The CDR3 spells CASSPQGGAEAFF. The CDR3 region has the DNA TGTGCCAGCAGCCCCCAGGGAGGGGCTGAAGCTTTCTTT. The whole variable domain, remainder taken from reference TRBV7-3 and TRBJ1-1, is GAGVSQTPSNKVTEKGKYVELRCDPISGHTALYWYRQSLGQGPEFLIYFQGTGAADDSGLPNDRFFAVRPEGSVSTLKIQRTERGDSAVYLCASSPQGGAEAFFGQGTRLTVV.

The sample holds a few counts of this clone. V gene TRBV5-4 combines with J gene TRBJ1-2; a possible D gene is TRBD1 (5 bases). The germline CDR1 and CDR2 sequences are SGHNT and YYREEE (reference sequence). This CDR3 comprises 14 residues. Trimming left V 2 bases short and J 3 bases short, with 11 bases between. The CDR3 loop reads CASSLGVGDYGYTF. The CDR3 DNA sequence: TGTGCCAGCAGCTTAGGGGTTGGCGACTATGGCTACACCTTC.

This sequence joins TRBV12-3 or TRBV12-4 and TRBJ2-1; perhaps TRBD1 as D (5 bases). This CDR3 has 13 amino acids. Trimming removed 3 bases from V and 10 bases from J, with 13 bases in between. CDR3 nucleotides: TGTGCCAGCAGTTTCCGGGCAGGGTGGGAGCAGTTCTTC. Translated: CASSFRAGWEQFF.

This chain connects TRBV6-5 to TRBJ2-7, with D maybe TRBD1 (8 bases). From germline, CDR1 is MNHEY and CDR2 SVGAGI. The CDR3 has 14 residues. The germline V and J ends were trimmed by 4 bases and 2 bases, with 12 bases remaining between them. CDR3 DNA: TGTGCCAGCAGTTCTACAGGGGGGGCCTACGAGCAGTACTTC. This encodes CASSSTGGAYEQYF.

J is TRBJ2-3 and V is TRBV24-1, with 10 bases aligning to TRBD1. The CDR3 sequence is 16 residues long. V shed 4 bases, J shed 2 bases, and the junction held 5 bases outside the gene matches. The V gene's germline CDR1 is KGHDR and CDR2 SFDVKD. The CDR3 DNA reads TGTGCCACCAGTGACCCACGACAGGGGGCCACAGATACGCAGTATTTT. Protein: CATSDPRQGATDTQYF.

In its sample, this clone was seen a few times. V gene TRBV25-1 combines with J gene TRBJ2-7, with TRBD1 matching 7 bases. V dropped 3 bases and J dropped 3; count of bases not matched to a gene: 5. This CDR3 contains 14 residues. Germline V CDR1 and CDR2: MGHDK, SYGVNS. Written as DNA, the CDR3 is TGTGCCAGCAGTGAGTTGACAGGGAGCTACGAGCAGTACTTC. Amino acid sequence: CASSELTGSYEQYF.

The chain has TRBV2 and TRBJ2-6; maybe TRBD1 (5 bases). Trimming removed 6 bases from V and 0 bases from J, with 6 bases in between. CDR3 length equals 14 residues. CDR1 is SNHLY and CDR2 is FYNNEI in the germline V gene. CDR3 region: CASSDSSGANVLTF. The CDR3 nucleotides read TGTGCCAGCAGCGACAGCTCTGGGGCCAACGTCCTGACTTTC.

A single count supports this clone. V gene TRBV2 combines with J gene TRBJ2-2; no clear D. The germline V gene has CDR1 SNHLY and CDR2 FYNNEI. Trimming pared 1 base from V and 4 bases from J, leaving 7 bases between. The length of the CDR3 is 14 residues. The CDR3 DNA follows: TGTGCCAGCAGTGAAGGCAGAACCACCGGGGAGCTGTTTTTT. It specifies CASSEGRTTGELFF.

This clone was detected a few times. V and J are TRBV10-2 and TRBJ1-1; tentatively, D is TRBD1 (6 bases). Germline values: CDR1 WSHSY, CDR2 SAAADI. This CDR3 has 14 amino acids. Trimming removed 6 bases from V and 0 bases from J, with 11 bases in between. CDR3 residues: CASRKGQLNTEAFF. In DNA, the CDR3 is TGCGCCAGCAGAAAGGGACAATTGAACACTGAAGCTTTCTTT.

The V gene is TRBV7-9, the J gene TRBJ2-5; no firm D call. Germline CDR1 reads SEHNR; CDR2 reads FQNEAQ (reference sequence). CDR3 size: 15 residues. V was trimmed by 5 bases and J by 4 bases, leaving 17 bases between them. CDR3 DNA: TGTGCCAGCAGCCGAGTGCTCGGAGTAGGAGAGACCCAGTACTTC. Amino acids: CASSRVLGVGETQYF.

The sample holds a few counts of this clone. The chain employs TRBV2 and TRBJ1-1; the match to TRBD1 covers 7 bases. The CDR3 has 14 residues. V gave up 7 bases and J gave up 1 base; unmatched junction bases: 6. CDR1 is SNHLY and CDR2 is FYNNEI in the germline V gene. This CDR3 is CASTPGGGNTEAFF. The CDR3 nucleotides are TGTGCCAGCACCCCAGGGGGAGGGAACACTGAAGCTTTCTTT.

This clone was seen a single time. V is TRBV4-1 and J is TRBJ2-3; 8 bases are a match to TRBD2. The CDR3 runs 14 residues. The germline V gene has CDR1 MGHRA and CDR2 YSYEKL. V trimming: 5 bases; J trimming: 5 bases; junction bases outside the gene matches: 6. The CDR3: CASSSGGPGDTQYF. CDR3 DNA sequence: TGCGCCAGCAGCTCGGGGGGGCCAGGAGATACGCAGTATTTT.

The chain recombines TRBV27 with TRBJ2-1; D possibly corresponds to TRBD2 (5 bases). V was pared by 1 base and J by 9 bases, with 13 bases between. Germline V gene data show CDR1 as MNHEY and CDR2 as SMNVEV (reference sequence). The length of the CDR3 is 14 residues. CDR3 coding DNA: TGTGCCAGCAGTTTATACTCGGTAGGGAGTGAGCAGTTCTTC. As protein: CASSLYSVGSEQFF.

The chain carries TRBV2 and TRBJ1-5; D uncertain. The CDR3 consists of 14 residues. The V end was cut by 2 bases, the J end by 8 bases, with 13 bases between. Germline CDR1 is SNHLY and CDR2 is FYNNEI. CDR3 loop: CASSELTEMEPQHF. The DNA for the CDR3 is TGTGCCAGCAGTGAACTTACAGAGATGGAGCCCCAGCATTTT.

The rearrangement joins TRBV19 to TRBJ2-7, with a weak D call TRBD1 (7 bases). Germline CDR1 and CDR2: LNHDA and SQIVND (reference sequence). The CDR3 contains 15 residues. Trimming removed 4 bases at V and 3 bases at J, with 16 bases between. CDR3 DNA: TGTGCCAGTAGTACCGCCAGGGGGGCCGGCTACGAGCAGTACTTC. Translation: CASSTARGAGYEQYF.

The chain employs TRBV9 and TRBJ1-2, with D perhaps matching TRBD1 (5 bases). The CDR3 covers 14 residues. Germline V gene data show CDR1 as SGDLS and CDR2 as YYNGEE. The V and J ends lost 4 bases and 2 bases respectively, with 12 bases between them. CDR3 DNA sequence: TGTGCCAGCAGCTTAGGGGAGGCCAACTATGGCTACACCTTC. Protein sequence: CASSLGEANYGYTF.

The rearrangement links TRBV12-3 or TRBV12-4 to TRBJ1-5; a possible D gene is TRBD1 (5 bases). The CDR3 runs 12 residues. V lost 6 bases and J lost 7, with 10 bases in between. The CDR3 DNA follows: TGTGCCAGCAGCGCAGGGAGGCAGCCCCAGCATTTT. It yields the protein CASSAGRQPQHF.

V usage is TRBV18 and J usage is TRBJ1-1; no definite D call. Trimming left V 3 bases short and J 4 bases short, with 9 bases between. CDR3 length: 13 amino acids. Germline loops: CDR1 KGHSH, CDR2 LQKENI. The CDR3 bases are TGTGCCAGCTCACCTTCGGGTTTCACTGAAGCTTTCTTT. This sequence encodes CASSPSGFTEAFF.

The chain uses TRBV19 and TRBJ1-5; 8 bases match TRBD1. Germline assignment: CDR1 LNHDA and CDR2 SQIVND (reference sequence). Unmatched junction bases numbered 10, after V lost 4 bases and J lost 11 bases. This CDR3 has 14 residues. In DNA, the CDR3 is TGTGCCAGTAGTACCGGGACAGGAGGAAGCGCCCAGCATTTT. Protein product: CASSTGTGGSAQHF.

The chain links TRBV5-4 to TRBJ1-3; D is possibly TRBD1 (5 bases). Germline V gene sequence: CDR1 SGHNT, CDR2 YYREEE (reference sequence). This CDR3 has 15 amino acids. V lost 2 bases, J lost 0 bases, and 9 bases lay in between. The CDR3 region has the DNA TGTGCCAGCAGCTTTAGCAGGGACTCTGGAAACACCATATATTTT. It yields the protein CASSFSRDSGNTIYF.